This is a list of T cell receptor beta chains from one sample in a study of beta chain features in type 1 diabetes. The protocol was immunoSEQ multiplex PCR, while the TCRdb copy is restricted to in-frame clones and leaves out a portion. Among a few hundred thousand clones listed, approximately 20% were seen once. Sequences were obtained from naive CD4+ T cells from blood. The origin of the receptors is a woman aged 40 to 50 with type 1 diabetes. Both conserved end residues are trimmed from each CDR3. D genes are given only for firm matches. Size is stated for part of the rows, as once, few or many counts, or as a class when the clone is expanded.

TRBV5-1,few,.,ASSLGPDSNQPQH
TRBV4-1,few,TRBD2,ASSQGGVAGGPAGELF
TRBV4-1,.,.,ASSLKPRDTRGAEAF
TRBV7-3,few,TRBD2,ASSRTSGLGANEQF
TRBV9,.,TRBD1,ASSVRTGNNEQF
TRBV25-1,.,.,ASSEDIGEQF
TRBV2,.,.,ASTRGGGNQPQH
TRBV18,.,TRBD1,ASSPPGQGLSYEQY
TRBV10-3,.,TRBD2,AISETSGRVEQY
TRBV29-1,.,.,STSRPEGDYGYT
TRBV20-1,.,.,SAATRDIQY
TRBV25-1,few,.,ASSASRGSAYNEQF
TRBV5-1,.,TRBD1,ASSLSGTESYEQY
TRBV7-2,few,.,ASSLMSRELGNTGELF
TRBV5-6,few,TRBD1,ASSLKWGQASYEQY
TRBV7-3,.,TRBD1,ASSATGGANSPLH
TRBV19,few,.,ATRDGAGANVLT
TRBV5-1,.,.,ASSLDREYT
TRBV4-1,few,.,ASSQGPVGSYYEQY
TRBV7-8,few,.,ASSLGLYQPQH
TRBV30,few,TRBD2,AWSVRGTTSNEQF
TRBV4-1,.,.,ASSQQGTDTQY
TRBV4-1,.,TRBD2,ASSQRLAGGFNEQF
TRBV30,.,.,AWRSAGSTGELF
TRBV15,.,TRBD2,ATSRDPGTSGGYEQY
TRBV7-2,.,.,ASSPGGPKETQY
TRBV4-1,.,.,ASSQDNADEAF
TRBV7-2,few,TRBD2,ASSVPSGIEQY